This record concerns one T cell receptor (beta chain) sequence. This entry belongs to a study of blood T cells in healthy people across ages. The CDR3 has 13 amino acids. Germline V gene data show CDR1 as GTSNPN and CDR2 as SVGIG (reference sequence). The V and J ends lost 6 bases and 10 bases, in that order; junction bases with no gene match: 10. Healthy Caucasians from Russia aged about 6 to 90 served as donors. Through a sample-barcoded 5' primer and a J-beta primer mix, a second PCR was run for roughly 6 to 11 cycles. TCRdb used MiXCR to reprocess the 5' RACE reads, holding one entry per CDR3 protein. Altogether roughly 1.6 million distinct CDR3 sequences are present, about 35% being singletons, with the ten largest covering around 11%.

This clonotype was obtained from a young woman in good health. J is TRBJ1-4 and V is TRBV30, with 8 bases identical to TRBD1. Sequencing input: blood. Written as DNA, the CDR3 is TGTGCCTGTCTGACAGGGGAGAGAGGAAAACTGTTTTTT. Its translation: CACLTGERGKLFF.